This T cell receptor (beta chain) was found in a study of CD8 T cell repertoires and HIV-1 epitope variants. Clones were read by immunoSEQ multiplex PCR, and TCRdb kept only the in-frame ones, dropping some. The sample has about 5,000 clones; around three fifths are singletons. Germline values: CDR1 MNHEY, CDR2 SVGAGI. CDR3 length: 14 amino acids. V lost 6 bases to trimming and J lost 2 bases, with 14 bases between them. This clone came up a few times. Its target is not known. The sequence was obtained from a male donor with HIV. The material sequenced was cultured CD8+ T cells derived from PBMCs. The chain carries TRBV6-5 and TRBJ2-7; D assignment may be TRBD1 or TRBD2 (5 bases each). The CDR3 loop is CASSPGAITYEQYF. The CDR3 nucleotides read TGTGCCAGCAGCCCCGGGGCGATTACCTACGAGCAGTACTTC.